The sequence of this T cell receptor (beta chain) was determined in a study of T cell responses to AZD1222 COVID-19 vaccine. Points on this clone: Antigen unknown.

General study findings and limits: Mostly white British, mostly female donors; authors suggested clonal diversity may be underestimated. The study reported that nearly half of spike-specific TCRs target unmutated variant regions.

Doses given second, at about 4 or about 12 weeks, were pooled. This CDR3 is built from 15 residues. V was pared by 2 bases and J by 2 bases, with 6 bases of the junction left unmatched. The germline V gene encodes CDR1 SGHNT and CDR2 YYREEE (reference sequence). Sequencing was performed with immunoSEQ multiplex PCR; in TCRdb, only in-frame clones are kept and a portion is missing. The repertoire includes several thousand clones, approximately 88% of them detected once, and about 7.7% sits in the top ten. The origin of this receptor is an adult who received the AZD1222 COVID-19 vaccine. This chain links TRBV5-4 with TRBJ2-5, with 7 bases matching TRBD1. Sequencing used peripheral blood, obtained 28 days after the second AZD1222 dose. CDR3 loop: CASSFWLQGQETQYF. For the CDR3, the DNA is TGTGCCAGCAGCTTTTGGTTACAGGGGCAAGAGACCCAGTACTTC.